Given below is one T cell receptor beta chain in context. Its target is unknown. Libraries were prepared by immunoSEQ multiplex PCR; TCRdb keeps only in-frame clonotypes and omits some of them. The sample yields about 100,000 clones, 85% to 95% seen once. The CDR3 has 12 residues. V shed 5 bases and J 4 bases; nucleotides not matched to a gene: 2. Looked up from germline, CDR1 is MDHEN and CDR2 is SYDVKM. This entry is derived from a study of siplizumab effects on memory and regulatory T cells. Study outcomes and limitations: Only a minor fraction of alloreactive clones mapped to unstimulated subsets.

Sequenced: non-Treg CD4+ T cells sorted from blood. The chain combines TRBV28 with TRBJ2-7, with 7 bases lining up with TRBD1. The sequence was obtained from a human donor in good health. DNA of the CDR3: TGTGCCAGCAGTACGACAGGGTACGAGCAGTACTTC. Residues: CASSTTGYEQYF.